The following is a TCR beta chain sequence with its context. Its specificity is unknown. Per the germline V gene, CDR1 is SGHDT and CDR2 is YYEEEE. V was trimmed by 2 bases and J by 3 bases, leaving 8 bases between them. The CDR3 extends over 13 amino acids. The sample comes from a study of cytomegalovirus exposure and HLA in healthy donors. Study conclusions and caveats: Most TCR sequences showed up rarely, but some public TCRs showed up in many donors.

Researchers ran the PCR with 60 Vbeta and 13 Jbeta primers. Using immunoSEQ multiplex PCR, the repertoire was profiled, and TCRdb retains in-frame clones only, with some absent. Of 150,000 to 200,000 clones listed, approximately 80% were seen once; the top ten hold around 1.9%. The rearrangement joins TRBV5-6 to TRBJ2-5; no definite D call. Sequences were obtained from PBMCs. This TCR came from a woman aged 18-30 years in good health and CMV-seronegative. This chain's CDR3 is CASSFVGEETQYF. CDR3 bases: TGTGCCAGCAGCTTTGTCGGTGAAGAGACCCAGTACTTC. The whole variable domain, remainder taken from reference TRBV5-6 and TRBJ2-5, is DAGVTQSPTHLIKTRGQQVTLRCSPKSGHDTVSWYQQALGQGPQFIFQYYEEEERQRGNFPDRFSGHQFPNYSSELNVNALLLGDSALYLCASSFVGEETQYFGPGTRLLVL.